What follows are 27 T cell receptor beta chains derived from one specimen sequenced in a study of blood T cell repertoires in COVID-19. Some clones are missing from TCRdb's copy, which holds only in-frame ones; the method was immunoSEQ multiplex PCR. The sample has 90,000 to 120,000 clones; approximately 92% are singletons. The specimen was peripheral blood. The source is an elderly woman with acute or convalescent COVID-19.

The rearrangement joins TRBV27 to TRBJ1-2; 7 bases map to TRBD1. V was clipped by 2 bases and J by 3 bases; unmatched bases: 0. CDR3 length: 13 amino acids. Germline assignment: CDR1 MNHEY and CDR2 SMNVEV (reference sequence). CDR3 in DNA: TGTGCCAGCAGTTTAGGACAGGACTATGGCTACACCTTC. Protein: CASSLGQDYGYTF.

The rearrangement uses TRBV7-2 and TRBJ2-7; 9 nucleotides line up with TRBD2. The CDR3 spans 15 residues. The V and J ends lost 1 base and 2 bases, in that order; junction bases with no gene match: 3. Germline values: CDR1 SGHTA, CDR2 FQGNSA. For the CDR3, the DNA is TGTGCCAGCAGCTTAGTAGCGGGGGTGACCTACGAGCAGTACTTC. Translating gives CASSLVAGVTYEQYF.

The chain carries TRBV19 and TRBJ2-2; 10 positions agree with TRBD2. CDR3 length: 15 residues. Germline V gives CDR1 LNHDA, CDR2 SQIVND (reference sequence). Trimming cost V 9 bases and J 6 bases; bases outside gene matches: 10. CDR3 in amino acids: CASTRSGGGPGELFF. CDR3 bases: TGTGCCAGCACCAGGAGCGGGGGGGGTCCCGGGGAGCTGTTTTTT.

This clone was seen a handful of times. CDR3 DNA: TGTGCCAGCAATGCCCAGGGGACCACAGATACGCAGTATTTT. Translating it yields CASNAQGTTDTQYF. The rearrangement links TRBV6-5 to TRBJ2-3, with a possible D match to TRBD1 (6 bases). Deletions cut 7 bases from V and 2 bases from J, with 13 bases between. The CDR3 has 14 residues. The germline CDR1 and CDR2 sequences are MNHEY and SVGAGI.

This clone was seen a single time. The V and J genes are TRBV3-1 (or the pseudogene TRBV3-2) and TRBJ2-3, with 10 bases fitting TRBD2. J lost 0 bases, V lost 4 bases, and 4 bases had no gene match. This CDR3 contains 16 residues. CDR1 LGHDT and CDR2 YNNKEL come from the germline V gene (reference sequence). CDR3 region: CASSPLAGASTDTQYF. The CDR3 DNA follows: TGTGCCAGCAGCCCGCTAGCGGGGGCTAGCACAGATACGCAGTATTTT.

The chain couples TRBV5-1 to TRBJ2-2; 10 positions agree with TRBD1. The ends lost 3 bases at V and 2 bases at J; junction bases unmatched: 4. Germline CDR1 is SGHRS and CDR2 is YFSETQ. The CDR3 spans 16 residues. In DNA, the CDR3 is TGCGCCAGCAGCTGGGAGACAGGGGGCAACACCGGGGAGCTGTTTTTT. This codes for CASSWETGGNTGELFF. Based on the CDR3 plus reference TRBV5-1 and TRBJ2-2, the full variable domain is KAGVTQTPRYLIKTRGQQVTLSCSPISGHRSVSWYQQTPGQGLQFLFEYFSETQRNKGNFPGRFSGRQFSNSRSEMNVSTLELGDSALYLCASSWETGGNTGELFFGEGSRLTVL.

This clone appeared once. The chain recombines TRBV30 with TRBJ2-5; D unclear. V lost 5 bases and J lost 5, with 12 bases in between. Germline CDR1 is GTSNPN and CDR2 is SVGIG (reference sequence). The CDR3 is made up of 12 amino acids. The CDR3 coding sequence is TGTGCCTGGTCAGAGCGCCTGGAGACCCAGTACTTC. Translating it yields CAWSERLETQYF.

The V call is TRBV19, the J call TRBJ1-6; the match to TRBD1 covers 9 bases. This CDR3 is 15 amino acids long. V shed 3 bases, J shed 7 bases, and the junction held 4 bases outside the gene matches. CDR1 and CDR2 (germline): LNHDA, SQIVND (reference sequence). The CDR3 loop is CASSMGDRVNSPLHF. CDR3 sequence (DNA): TGTGCCAGTAGTATGGGGGACAGGGTCAATTCACCCCTCCACTTT.

The chain employs TRBV10-3 and TRBJ2-2, with D possibly being TRBD2 (6 bases). Trimming pared 10 bases from V and 7 bases from J, leaving 13 bases between. The CDR3 length is 12 residues. In germline, CDR1 is ENHRY, CDR2 SYGVKD. The CDR3 sequence is CATSGTVGELFF. The CDR3 DNA reads TGTGCCACTTCCGGGACTGTCGGGGAGCTGTTTTTT.

V is TRBV5-1 and J is TRBJ1-4, with 8 bases aligning to TRBD1. The trim removed 4 bases at V and 6 bases at J, leaving 5 bases unmatched. This CDR3 has 14 residues. Germline V lookup: CDR1 SGHRS, CDR2 YFSETQ. The CDR3 here is CASSPGQGHEKLFF. Here the CDR3 DNA reads TGCGCCAGCAGCCCAGGACAGGGACATGAAAAACTGTTTTTT. Full variable domain (remainder filled in from reference TRBV5-1 and TRBJ1-4): KAGVTQTPRYLIKTRGQQVTLSCSPISGHRSVSWYQQTPGQGLQFLFEYFSETQRNKGNFPGRFSGRQFSNSRSEMNVSTLELGDSALYLCASSPGQGHEKLFFGSGTQLSVL.

V gene TRBV28 combines with J gene TRBJ2-7, with TRBD1 as a possible D gene (5 bases). Germline CDR1 MDHEN, CDR2 SYDVKM. Trimming cost V 6 bases and J 6 bases, with 12 bases left between them. The CDR3 has 12 residues. The CDR3 sequence is CASSPRVGEQYF. The CDR3 DNA sequence: TGTGCCAGCAGCCCCAGGGTGGGCGAGCAGTACTTC.

The J gene is TRBJ2-1, the V gene TRBV4-1; 8 bases fit TRBD1. The CDR3 sequence is 15 residues long. The V gene end was trimmed by 4 bases and the J gene end by 9 bases; junction bases not matched to a gene: 11. In germline, CDR1 is MGHRA, CDR2 YSYEKL. As DNA, the CDR3 is TGCGCCAGCAGCCCCCCCGGGACAGGTTGGATTGAGCAGTTCTTC. It is translated as CASSPPGTGWIEQFF.

The chain employs TRBV27 and TRBJ1-5; the match to TRBD1 covers 7 bases. The V gene's germline CDR1 is MNHEY and CDR2 SMNVEV (reference sequence). Trimming at V came to 5 bases and at J to 2 bases, leaving 9 bases not matched to a gene. This CDR3 has 16 residues. The CDR3 is CASSPGDRVGNQPQHF. The CDR3 nucleotides are TGTGCCAGCAGTCCAGGAGACAGGGTTGGCAATCAGCCCCAGCATTTT.

The rearrangement joins TRBV19 to TRBJ2-4, with D hard to call. Deletions cut 1 base from V and 0 bases from J, with 10 bases between. Germline CDR1 and CDR2: LNHDA and SQIVND (reference sequence). This CDR3 has 16 amino acids. The CDR3 here is CASSIAASIAKNIQYF. Written as DNA, the CDR3 is TGTGCCAGTAGTATAGCAGCGAGTATAGCCAAAAACATTCAGTACTTC.

The chain employs TRBV28 and TRBJ1-4, with D possibly matching TRBD1 (6 bases). This CDR3 contains 14 residues. Germline CDR1 is MDHEN and CDR2 is SYDVKM. V shed 6 bases and J shed 9 bases, with 17 bases lying between them. The CDR3 here is CASSRTTGIQKLFF. For the CDR3, the DNA is TGTGCCAGCAGCCGAACTACAGGGATCCAAAAACTGTTTTTT.

The chain has TRBV28 and TRBJ2-7; no firm D call. The V end was cut by 2 bases, the J end by 0 bases, with 14 bases between. There are 16 residues in the CDR3. Germline V gene sequence: CDR1 MDHEN, CDR2 SYDVKM. This CDR3 reads CASSLLLSASSYEQYF. CDR3 in DNA: TGTGCCAGCAGTTTACTCCTCAGCGCAAGCTCCTACGAGCAGTACTTC.

The chain employs TRBV6-5 and TRBJ2-2; 10 nucleotides match TRBD2. The CDR3 runs to 16 residues. The J segment lost 2 bases and the V segment lost 4 bases, leaving 4 bases of the junction unmatched. Germline values: CDR1 MNHEY, CDR2 SVGAGI. The CDR3: CASSSPSGGNTGELFF. The CDR3 nucleotides are TGTGCCAGCAGTTCCCCTAGCGGGGGAAACACCGGGGAGCTGTTTTTT.

V usage is TRBV6-5 and J usage is TRBJ1-2; tentative D call: TRBD1 (5 bases). Trimming left V 6 bases short and J 6 bases short, with 14 bases between. Germline assignment: CDR1 MNHEY and CDR2 SVGAGI. The CDR3 consists of 13 residues. CDR3 loop: CASRSGGSDGYTF. CDR3 DNA sequence: TGTGCCAGCAGATCCGGGGGAAGCGATGGCTACACCTTC.

V gene TRBV3-1 (or the pseudogene TRBV3-2) combines with J gene TRBJ2-1, with 8 bases identical to TRBD1. V shed 0 bases and J 3 bases; nucleotides not matched to a gene: 7. This CDR3 contains 17 residues. The germline gives CDR1 LGHDT, CDR2 YNNKEL (reference sequence). In nucleotides, the CDR3 is TGTGCCAGCAGCCAAGAACCAGGGACAGGCATCTACAATGAGCAGTTCTTC. Encoded protein: CASSQEPGTGIYNEQFF.

V is TRBV6-5 and J is TRBJ2-2; TRBD1 might be the D (7 bases). This CDR3 region has 16 residues. Germline CDR1 and CDR2: MNHEY and SVGAGI. V lost 4 bases to trimming and J lost 6 bases, with 18 bases between them. The CDR3, as DNA: TGTGCCAGCAGTTCCCTCGGCAGGGGGGTGCCCGGGGAGCTGTTTTTT. Its translation: CASSSLGRGVPGELFF.

This clone has more than one count but fewer than ten. This chain uses TRBV7-9 with TRBJ2-3; 15 bases line up with TRBD2. V lost 4 bases to trimming and J lost 6 bases; unmatched junction nucleotides: 2. The germline CDR1 and CDR2 sequences are SEHNR and FQNEAQ (reference sequence). The CDR3 spans 15 residues. In DNA form, the CDR3 reads TGTGCCAGCAGCTCCGGGACTAGCGGGGGGGATACGCAGTATTTT. It translates to CASSSGTSGGDTQYF.

The rearrangement uses TRBV5-6 and TRBJ1-3, with a weak D call TRBD1 (5 bases). V was trimmed by 3 bases and J by 2 bases, leaving 9 bases between them. CDR1 is SGHDT, CDR2 YYEEEE, per germline. The CDR3 covers 14 residues. For the CDR3, the DNA is TGTGCCAGCAGCTCCCCCAGGGCTGGAAACACCATATATTTT. This encodes CASSSPRAGNTIYF.

The chain has TRBV28 and TRBJ2-3, with 11 bases lining up with TRBD2. This CDR3 region has 15 residues. Trimming took 3 bases from V and 4 from J; bases not matched to a gene: 3. The V gene's germline CDR1 is MDHEN and CDR2 SYDVKM. The CDR3 DNA follows: TGTGCCAGCAGTTTTAGCGGGGGGGCCTCAGATACGCAGTATTTT. Translated, it gives CASSFSGGASDTQYF.

This chain connects TRBV11-2 to TRBJ1-5; 7 nucleotides align to TRBD1. There are 13 residues in the CDR3. V shed 5 bases and J 4 bases; nucleotides not matched to a gene: 2. From germline, CDR1 is SGHAT and CDR2 FQNNGV. The CDR3 reads CASSTTGNQPQHF. The CDR3 bases are TGTGCCAGCAGCACGACAGGGAATCAGCCCCAGCATTTT.

The CDR3 protein is CASSGGGDQETQYF. The CDR3, as DNA: TGTGCCAGCAGCGGCGGGGGGGACCAAGAGACCCAGTACTTC. V and J are TRBV6-2 or TRBV6-3 and TRBJ2-5, with 9 bases lining up with TRBD2. In germline, CDR1 is MNHEY, CDR2 SVGEGT. V shed 6 bases, J shed 0 bases, and the junction held 2 bases outside the gene matches. CDR3 length: 14 amino acids.

In nucleotides, the CDR3 is TGTGCCAGCAGTTCCACTCCGGGACAATCTAATGAAAAACTGTTTTTT. The encoded protein is CASSSTPGQSNEKLFF. The V gene is TRBV28, the J gene TRBJ1-4; D perhaps matches TRBD1 (6 bases). The CDR3 contains 16 residues. Germline V gives CDR1 MDHEN, CDR2 SYDVKM. The V gene lost 4 bases and the J gene lost 3 bases, with 15 bases spanning the gap.

J is TRBJ1-2 and V is TRBV30; 7 positions agree with TRBD1. V lost 4 bases, J lost 4 bases, and 12 bases stayed unmatched. CDR1 GTSNPN and CDR2 SVGIG come from the germline V gene (reference sequence). The CDR3 has 15 residues. DNA for the CDR3: TGTGCCTGGACTGGGGGAGGACAGGTGGGCTATGGCTACACCTTC. This codes for CAWTGGGQVGYGYTF.